What follows describes a single T cell receptor beta chain. Its target is not known. This entry comes from a study of T cell responses to AZD1222 COVID-19 vaccine. The CDR3 runs 10 residues. Germline V gene data show CDR1 as LGHDT and CDR2 as YNNKEL (reference sequence). Trimming shortened V by 6 bases and J by 8 bases, and 7 bases separated the two germline ends. Study results and limitations: The donor group comprised mostly white British people and more females; the analysis possibly underestimated clonal diversity.

The method was immunoSEQ multiplex PCR; TCRdb's version includes in-frame clones alone and lacks a portion of them. Among over 100,000 clones listed, around nine tenths were seen once. This chain uses TRBV3-1 (or the pseudogene TRBV3-2) with TRBJ1-2, with a possible D match to TRBD1 (5 bases). The specimen comprised peripheral blood, sampled on day 0 of AZD1222 vaccination. The receptor's source is an adult in good health. The CDR3: CASRGHGYTF. CDR3 bases: TGTGCCAGCAGGGGGCACGGCTACACCTTC.